The 14 T cell receptor beta chains presented below share a single source sample, sequenced in a study of memory CD4+ T cells and cytomegalovirus serostatus. Data came from immunoSEQ multiplex PCR; TCRdb stores just in-frame clones and leaves some out. Among about 82,000 clones listed, less than 90% were seen once. The sort gate was single viable CD3+CD4+CD8-CD45RO+ cells for memory CD4+ T cells. Specimen: memory CD4+ T cells from blood. The receptors were gathered from an adult in good health and CMV-seronegative.

The rearrangement uses TRBV4-1 and TRBJ1-1; D call uncertain. This CDR3 is built from 18 residues. V lost 1 base and J lost 0, with 18 bases in between. Germline CDR1 reads MGHRA; CDR2 reads YSYEKL. DNA of the CDR3: TGCGCCAGCAGCCAAGCGCATCCAAGGACTGTTCTGAACACTGAAGCTTTCTTT. Its translation is CASSQAHPRTVLNTEAFF.

The chain couples TRBV6-6 to TRBJ1-2; 8 positions agree with TRBD1. With 3 bases clipped from V and 0 bases from J, the junction kept 3 bases outside the gene matches. The germline CDR1 and CDR2 sequences are MNHNY and SVGAGI (reference sequence). This CDR3 is 15 amino acids long. The CDR3 is CASSYLTGANYGYTF. CDR3 DNA sequence: TGTGCCAGCAGTTATTTGACAGGGGCTAACTATGGCTACACCTTC.

The chain couples TRBV28 to TRBJ1-3; no definite D call. V dropped 2 bases and J dropped 2 bases, with 7 bases sitting between them. The CDR3 consists of 14 residues. Germline-derived CDR1 and CDR2 are MDHEN and SYDVKM. The CDR3: CASSLARTGNTIYF. The CDR3 bases are TGTGCCAGCAGTTTAGCTAGAACTGGAAACACCATATATTTT. The full variable domain, with the rest looked up from reference TRBV28 and TRBJ1-3, is DVKVTQSSRYLVKRTGEKVFLECVQDMDHENMFWYRQDPGLGLRLIYFSYDVKMKEKGDIPEGYSVSREKKERFSLILESASTNQTSMYLCASSLARTGNTIYFGEGSWLTVV.

This rearrangement joins TRBV10-3 to TRBJ2-7, with D unresolved. The ends were cut back, 10 bases at V and 5 bases at J, with 15 bases in the middle. The length of the CDR3 is 12 residues. Per the germline V gene, CDR1 is ENHRY and CDR2 is SYGVKD. CDR3 sequence: CASRNGKDEQYF. The CDR3 DNA sequence: TGTGCCAGCCGGAACGGAAAAGACGAGCAGTACTTC.

The chain combines TRBV30 with TRBJ1-2; 8 bases line up with TRBD1. There are 14 residues in the CDR3. CDR1 and CDR2 from the germline V gene are GTSNPN and SVGIG (reference sequence). J gave up 5 bases and V 4 bases, and 9 bases lay outside the gene matches. In DNA form, the CDR3 reads TGTGCCTGGAACCCCGGGGGACAGGCTTATGGCTACACCTTC. The encoded protein is CAWNPGGQAYGYTF.

This clone turned up a few times. The chain recombines TRBV6-4 with TRBJ1-2; the D is unclear. This CDR3 has 16 amino acids. CDR1 is MRHNA and CDR2 is SNTAGT in the germline V gene. V gave up 6 bases and J gave up 8 bases, with 25 bases separating them. CDR3: CASSMQPKGRGEGYTF. The CDR3 DNA reads as TGTGCCAGCAGCATGCAGCCGAAGGGCCGGGGTGAGGGCTACACCTTC.

V gene TRBV7-2 combines with J gene TRBJ1-2; D remains unclear. Germline values: CDR1 SGHTA, CDR2 FQGNSA. Trimming cost V 1 base and J 5 bases, with 5 bases left between them. This CDR3 is 12 amino acids long. CDR3 region: CASSLGGYGYTF. Written as DNA, the CDR3 is TGTGCCAGCAGCTTAGGGGGATATGGCTACACCTTC.

This clone has just a few counts. V usage is TRBV5-1 and J usage is TRBJ2-5, with 10 bases aligning to TRBD2. Unmatched junction bases numbered 6, after V lost 5 bases and J lost 2 bases. Germline CDR1 and CDR2: SGHRS and YFSETQ. This CDR3 comprises 15 residues. CDR3 in DNA: TGCGCCAGCAGGTTTGGGACTAGCGTTCAAGAGACCCAGTACTTC. Its translation: CASRFGTSVQETQYF.

This sequence joins TRBV25-1 and TRBJ1-1, with 7 nucleotides matching TRBD1. Per germline, CDR1 MGHDK and CDR2 SYGVNS. J lost 5 bases, V lost 4 bases, and 13 bases had no gene match. This CDR3 has 16 residues. CDR3 residues: CASSGLGGGQRTEAFF. The CDR3 region has the DNA TGTGCCAGCAGTGGACTGGGCGGGGGACAGAGGACTGAAGCTTTCTTT.

J is TRBJ1-1 and V is TRBV7-3, with D possibly matching TRBD1 (5 bases). The germline gives CDR1 SGHTA, CDR2 FQGTGA. Trimming pared 3 bases from V and 4 bases from J, leaving 12 bases between. This CDR3 region has 14 residues. In DNA form, the CDR3 reads TGTGCCAGCAGCTTCGGAGGAGGGGTCACTGAAGCTTTCTTT. It specifies CASSFGGGVTEAFF.

V usage is TRBV25-1 and J usage is TRBJ1-6; D is perhaps TRBD1 (5 bases). Between the trimmed V and J ends, which lost 8 bases and 8 bases, there was a span of 19 bases. Germline assignment: CDR1 MGHDK and CDR2 SYGVNS. The CDR3 spans 15 residues. The CDR3 nucleotides are TGTGCCAGCGGAGGGGCCCGTTCGGGCTATTCACCCCTCCACTTT. It encodes CASGGARSGYSPLHF.

The chain has TRBV4-3 and TRBJ2-2, with D possibly matching TRBD2 (7 bases). The V gene's germline CDR1 is LGHNA and CDR2 YSLEER. This CDR3 has 16 residues. Trimming removed 2 bases from V and 6 bases from J, with 16 bases in between. In nucleotides, the CDR3 is TGCGCCAGCAGCCAACTTGCAGGGGAGGGTGCCGGGGAGCTGTTTTTT. Its protein product is CASSQLAGEGAGELFF.

The chain links TRBV15 to TRBJ2-6, with D tentatively TRBD2 (5 bases). This CDR3 comprises 17 residues. Deletions cut 7 bases from V and 1 base from J, with 17 bases between. CDR1 and CDR2 (germline): LNHNV, YYDKDF (reference sequence). The chain's CDR3 is CATTRPSRGSGANVLTF. CDR3 nucleotides: TGTGCCACCACCAGGCCCTCCCGGGGATCTGGGGCCAACGTCCTGACTTTC.

This sequence joins TRBV5-1 and TRBJ2-1; 12 positions match TRBD1. V shed 5 bases, J shed 5 bases, and the junction held 8 bases outside the gene matches. This CDR3 spans 16 amino acids. CDR1 SGHRS and CDR2 YFSETQ come from the germline V gene. CDR3 bases: TGCGCCAGCAGGGCACGGGACAGGGGGCTCGACAATGAGCAGTTCTTC. Amino acid sequence: CASRARDRGLDNEQFF. Full variable domain (rest looked up from reference TRBV5-1 and TRBJ2-1): KAGVTQTPRYLIKTRGQQVTLSCSPISGHRSVSWYQQTPGQGLQFLFEYFSETQRNKGNFPGRFSGRQFSNSRSEMNVSTLELGDSALYLCASRARDRGLDNEQFFGPGTRLTVL.